This TCR beta chain originates from a study of identical twins. Study-wide points: Conclusions were based on cross-sectional statistical analysis, without following the same donors. The abundant beta clonotypes from cord blood had fewer insertions, and memory repertoires had none of this.

This clonotype came up a few times. The antigen remains undetermined. Trimming took 3 bases from V and 7 from J; bases not matched to a gene: 13. CDR1 is GTSNPN and CDR2 is SVGIG in the germline V gene (reference sequence). The CDR3 length is 17 residues. A universal primer site was added by template switching, and unique molecular identifiers were carried by the cDNA. TCRdb passed the 5' RACE reads through MiXCR, listing each CDR3 protein once. This table holds 140,000 to 150,000 distinct CDR3 sequences, around 3.4% found once. The clonotype originates from a man younger than 35 in good health. The chain joins TRBV30 to TRBJ2-1, with 12 bases that match TRBD2. Sample: memory T cells sorted from blood. The CDR3 region is CAWRDWALAGGENEQFF. CDR3 bases: TGTGCCTGGAGGGACTGGGCTCTAGCGGGGGGGGAGAATGAGCAGTTCTTC.